Presented here are 16 T cell receptor beta chains from one specimen sequenced in a study of Ad26.COV2.S vaccination and SARS-CoV-2 variants. Here immunoSEQ multiplex PCR was the method, and the copy in TCRdb shows in-frame clones only, minus some. The sample includes a few hundred thousand clones, almost 90% of them seen just once. Treatment: about 20 received Ad26.COV2.S at low or high dose, single or two shots; roughly 5 received placebo; per-sample allocation not given. Sampling took place 63 days after the first vaccine or placebo injection. Sequencing used peripheral blood, obtained in a trial of Ad26.COV2.S vaccine versus placebo. These receptors all stem from a person aged 18 to 59 who received the Ad26.COV2.S COVID-19 vaccine or a placebo.

V is TRBV18 and J is TRBJ1-2; D unresolved. Per the germline V gene, CDR1 is KGHSH and CDR2 is LQKENI. This CDR3 comprises 15 residues. V gave up 2 bases and J gave up 4 bases, with 14 bases separating them. CDR3 loop: CASSPEAAPFYGYTF. The CDR3 DNA reads TGTGCCAGCTCACCAGAAGCGGCGCCTTTCTATGGCTACACCTTC.

J is TRBJ1-2 and V is TRBV7-2, with D possibly TRBD1 on 5 matching bases. CDR3 length: 17 amino acids. Germline CDR1 reads SGHTA; CDR2 reads FQGNSA. Trimming removed 1 base from V and 6 bases from J, with 21 bases in between. Here the CDR3 reads CASSLVGGVTVRDGYTF. The CDR3 DNA follows: TGTGCCAGCAGCTTAGTCGGTGGGGTGACAGTTCGAGATGGCTACACCTTC. The full variable domain, in which reference TRBV7-2 and TRBJ1-2 provide the parts outside the CDR3, is GAGVSQSPSNKVTEKGKDVELRCDPISGHTALYWYRQSLGQGLEFLIYFQGNSAPDKSGLPSDRFSAERTGGSVSTLTIQRTQQEDSAVYLCASSLVGGVTVRDGYTFGSGTRLTVV.

The V gene is TRBV12-3 or TRBV12-4, the J gene TRBJ1-4, with unresolved D. The CDR3 is 12 residues long. V lost 3 bases and J lost 8, with 7 bases in between. The DNA for the CDR3 is TGTGCCAGCAGTTTTCTGCCCGAAAAACTGTTTTTT. This sequence encodes CASSFLPEKLFF.

Turning to this clone: It is unclear where the CDR3 begins or ends on the DNA, so no DNA is shown, and the CDR3 is as TCRdb lists it. J is TRBJ1-2 and V is TRBV5-6. Germline CDR1 is SGHDT and CDR2 is YYEEEE. The CDR3 is 11 residues long, ends included. The CDR3 spells CASSFGAGYTF.

The chain employs TRBV2 and TRBJ2-7, with 11 positions matching TRBD1. Germline-derived CDR1 and CDR2 are SNHLY and FYNNEI. The CDR3 runs 14 residues. V lost 5 bases and J lost 5; bases outside the gene matches: 5. The CDR3 here is CASSPGQGDDEQYF. CDR3 nucleotides: TGTGCCAGCAGTCCGGGACAGGGGGACGACGAGCAGTACTTC. Variable domain in full (rest from reference TRBV2 and TRBJ2-7): EPEVTQTPSHQVTQMGQEVILRCVPISNHLYFYWYRQILGQKVEFLVSFYNNEISEKSEIFDDQFSVERPDGSNFTLKIRSTKLEDSAMYFCASSPGQGDDEQYFGPGTRLTVT.

With regard to this clone: Other DNA variants within this sample encode the same CDR3. The CDR3 DNA sequence: TGTGCCAGCAGCGTAGAAGTGAACACTGAAGCTTTCTTT. Residues: CASSVEVNTEAFF. The chain combines TRBV9 with TRBJ1-1, with unresolved D. This CDR3 spans 13 amino acids. Germline V gene sequence: CDR1 SGDLS, CDR2 YYNGEE. The V end lost 0 bases, the J end lost 0 bases, and 3 bases lay between the germline ends.

V and J are TRBV19 and TRBJ2-3; 8 bases are a match to TRBD2. The CDR3 consists of 18 residues. J was trimmed by 4 bases and V by 5 bases; bases with no gene match: 17. Germline CDR1 is LNHDA and CDR2 is SQIVND (reference sequence). The CDR3 DNA is TGTGCCAGTAGTCCTTCCCATGCGGGACTAGGGACTCCAGATACGCAGTATTTT. It codes for CASSPSHAGLGTPDTQYF.

A single count supports this clone. The chain uses TRBV19 and TRBJ1-4; 8 bases match TRBD1. V dropped 8 bases and J dropped 7; count of bases not matched to a gene: 6. Germline lookup yields CDR1 LNHDA and CDR2 SQIVND (reference sequence). CDR3 length: 13 amino acids. CDR3 residues: CASSTGVLEKLFF. The CDR3 DNA sequence: TGTGCCAGTTCGACAGGGGTACTTGAAAAACTGTTTTTT.

The V gene is TRBV7-9, the J gene TRBJ1-5; 7 bases match TRBD1. V dropped 4 bases and J dropped 3; count of bases not matched to a gene: 12. CDR1 is SEHNR, CDR2 FQNEAQ, per germline (reference sequence). The CDR3 has 17 amino acids. The CDR3 bases are TGTGCCAGCAGCTCAACCTTGGGGACAGAATTCAATCAGCCCCAGCATTTT. Translating it yields CASSSTLGTEFNQPQHF.

This clone was recorded once. V and J are TRBV3-1 (or the pseudogene TRBV3-2) and TRBJ1-1; D not resolved. The CDR3 spans 12 residues. CDR1 is LGHDT, CDR2 YNNKEL, per germline (reference sequence). V shed 4 bases and J shed 1 base, with 4 bases lying between them. As DNA, the CDR3 is TGTGCCAGCAGCCGCTCGAACACTGAAGCTTTCTTT. Translating gives CASSRSNTEAFF.

J is TRBJ1-4 and V is TRBV5-4, with D unresolved. Germline V gives CDR1 SGHNT, CDR2 YYREEE (reference sequence). The CDR3 spans 14 residues. The V and J ends lost 2 bases and 6 bases respectively, with 11 bases between them. The CDR3 bases are TGTGCCAGCAGCTTCGGTCAGGAGTATGAAAAACTGTTTTTT. Encoded protein: CASSFGQEYEKLFF.

This chain joins TRBV11-2 and TRBJ1-2; the D is unclear. The CDR3 runs to 14 residues. CDR1 is SGHAT and CDR2 is FQNNGV in the germline V gene. The ends were cut back, 0 bases at V and 2 bases at J, with 7 bases in the middle. CDR3 sequence: CASSLDFQNYGYTF. The CDR3 DNA is TGTGCCAGCAGCTTAGATTTCCAGAACTATGGCTACACCTTC.

This clone was seen only once. The chain has TRBV28 and TRBJ2-3; 8 nucleotides agree with TRBD2. V dropped 8 bases and J dropped 0; count of bases not matched to a gene: 1. Germline assignment: CDR1 MDHEN and CDR2 SYDVKM. The CDR3 extends over 13 amino acids. CDR3 sequence reads: CASASGSTDTQYF. The CDR3 bases are TGTGCCAGCGCTAGCGGGAGCACAGATACGCAGTATTTT.

The chain couples TRBV5-1 to TRBJ2-5, with D uncertain. V lost 4 bases and J 1 base, leaving 11 bases between the germline ends. Germline V gives CDR1 SGHRS, CDR2 YFSETQ. The CDR3 covers 14 residues. The CDR3 nucleotides read TGCGCCAGCAGCCCCCCGTGGCTCCAAGAGACCCAGTACTTC. It translates to CASSPPWLQETQYF.

The V call is TRBV6-5, the J call TRBJ1-2; D is undetermined. Germline loops: CDR1 MNHEY, CDR2 SVGAGI. Trimming left V 10 bases short and J 8 bases short, with 20 bases between. The CDR3 covers 13 residues. In nucleotides, the CDR3 is TGTGCCATCCATCCCTCAGGCGGGGAAGGCTACACCTTC. Its protein product is CAIHPSGGEGYTF.

The chain carries TRBV12-3 or TRBV12-4 and TRBJ1-2; D gene uncertain. Between the trimmed V and J ends, which lost 2 bases and 7 bases, there was a span of 5 bases. This CDR3 contains 11 residues. The CDR3 loop reads CASSLRAGYTF. In nucleotides, the CDR3 is TGTGCCAGCAGTTTAAGGGCTGGCTACACCTTC.